The present T cell receptor (beta chain) was sequenced within a study of early T cells in non-severe SARS-CoV-2 infection. Study-wide findings and caveats: Matching against VDJdb likely underestimated virus-specific expansions, favoring anti-spike CD8.

TCRdb used MiXCR to reprocess the 5' RACE reads, holding one entry per CDR3 protein. There are roughly 80,000 distinct CDR3 sequences in the sample; about a sixth occur only once, and less than 15% lies in the top ten. Comment on this clonotype: Its target is unknown.

The CDR3 has 11 residues. Germline lookup yields CDR1 MDHEN and CDR2 SYDVKM. Trimming left V 2 bases short and J 8 bases short, with 6 bases between. The rearrangement uses TRBV28 and TRBJ1-1; D uncertain. The specimen sequenced was whole blood. The receptor was derived from an adult who was a healthcare worker with PCR-confirmed SARS-CoV-2 infection or an uninfected control (not recorded which). CDR3: CASSLRREAFF. CDR3 nucleotide sequence: TGTGCCAGCAGTTTACGAAGAGAAGCTTTCTTT.